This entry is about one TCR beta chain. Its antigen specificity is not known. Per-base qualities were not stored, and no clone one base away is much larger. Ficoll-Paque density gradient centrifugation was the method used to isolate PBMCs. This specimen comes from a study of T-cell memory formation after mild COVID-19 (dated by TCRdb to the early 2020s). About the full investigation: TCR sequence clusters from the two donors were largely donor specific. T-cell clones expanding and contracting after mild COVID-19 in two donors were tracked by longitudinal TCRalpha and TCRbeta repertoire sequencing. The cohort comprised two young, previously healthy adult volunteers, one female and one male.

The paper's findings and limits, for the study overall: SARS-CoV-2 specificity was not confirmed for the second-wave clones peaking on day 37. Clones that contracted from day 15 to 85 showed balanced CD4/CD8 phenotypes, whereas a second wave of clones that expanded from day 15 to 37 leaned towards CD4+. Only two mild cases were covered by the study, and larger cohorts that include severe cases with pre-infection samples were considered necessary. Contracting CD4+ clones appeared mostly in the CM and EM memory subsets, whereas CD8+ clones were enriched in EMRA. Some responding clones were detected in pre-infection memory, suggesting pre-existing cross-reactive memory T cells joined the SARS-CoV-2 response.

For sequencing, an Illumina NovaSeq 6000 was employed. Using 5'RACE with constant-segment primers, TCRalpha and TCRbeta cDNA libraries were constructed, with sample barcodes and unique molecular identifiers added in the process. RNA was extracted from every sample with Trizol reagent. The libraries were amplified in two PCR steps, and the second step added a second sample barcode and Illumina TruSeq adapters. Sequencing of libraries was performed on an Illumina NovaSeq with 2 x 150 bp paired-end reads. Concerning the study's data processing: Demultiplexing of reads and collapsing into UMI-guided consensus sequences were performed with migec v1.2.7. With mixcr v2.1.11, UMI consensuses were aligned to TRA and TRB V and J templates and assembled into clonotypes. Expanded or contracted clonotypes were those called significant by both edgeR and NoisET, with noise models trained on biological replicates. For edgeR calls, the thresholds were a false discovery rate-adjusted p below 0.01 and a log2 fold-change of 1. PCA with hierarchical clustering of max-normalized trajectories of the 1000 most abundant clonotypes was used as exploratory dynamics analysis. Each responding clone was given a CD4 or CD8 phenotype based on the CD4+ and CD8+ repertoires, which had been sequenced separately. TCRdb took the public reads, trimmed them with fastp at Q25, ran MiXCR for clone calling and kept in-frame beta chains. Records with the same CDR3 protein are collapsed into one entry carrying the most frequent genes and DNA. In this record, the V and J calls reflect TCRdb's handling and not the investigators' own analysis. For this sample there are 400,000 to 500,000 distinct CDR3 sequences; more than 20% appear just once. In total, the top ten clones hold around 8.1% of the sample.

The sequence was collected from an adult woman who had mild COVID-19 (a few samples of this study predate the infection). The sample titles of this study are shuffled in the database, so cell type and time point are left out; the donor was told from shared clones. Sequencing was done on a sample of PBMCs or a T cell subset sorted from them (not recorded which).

The DNA sequence follows: TGCGCCAGCAGCCACGGGACTAGCGGGAACACAGATACGCAGTATTTT. Its protein is CASSHGTSGNTDTQYF. Recombination connected TRBV5-1 to TRBJ2-3, with 13 central nucleotides matching TRBD2. Taken from the germline V gene, the CDR1 and CDR2 loops are SGHRS and YFSETQ. From the cysteine up to the phenylalanine, the CDR3 has a length of 16 residues. Kept here is only the CDR3 DNA, which spans 48 bases and is read in frame from base 1. Relative to germline, V is missing 4 bases and J is missing 2 bases, with 4 bases of the junction outside any gene match.